This T cell receptor (beta chain) is from a study of resident and recirculating memory T cells in vitiligo. The wider study: The samples were homogenized without cell sorting before genomic DNA extraction.

Stability required unchanged lesions during the previous 6 months. Patients had to be free of confetti depigmentation, indicating active vitiligo. A note on this clone: The antigen remains undetermined.

The CDR3 totals 13 residues. CDR1 SGHRS and CDR2 YFSETQ come from the germline V gene. Trimming shortened V by 2 bases and J by 4 bases, and 9 bases separated the two germline ends. General observations from the study: Different lesions suggested infiltration by different T cell clones.

Sequencing used immunoSEQ multiplex PCR; TCRdb keeps in-frame clones, though not all of them. The data contain about 42,000 clones, over 90% of them singletons. The clonotype originates from a male donor with vitiligo. Sequenced material: blood. The rearrangement links TRBV5-1 to TRBJ1-1; D remains ambiguous. The CDR3 DNA follows: TGCGCCAGCAGCTTTGAGGGAGGCACTGAAGCTTTCTTT. Amino acids: CASSFEGGTEAFF.